This T cell receptor (beta chain) is drawn from a study of neoadjuvant nivolumab and ipilimumab in lung cancer. A single count supports this clone. Its antigen is still unknown. Study-wide points: Only a single major-pathologic-response sample was available for clonality analysis. Compared with tumor-adjacent uninvolved lung, resected tumors showed greater richness and clonality. Blood richness before therapy tracked richness in tumors resected after neoadjuvant therapy. Only two of four nivolumab-treated tumors gained richness and clonality by surgery.

V lost 5 bases to trimming and J lost 6 bases; unmatched junction nucleotides: 7. Looked up from germline, CDR1 is LNHDA and CDR2 is SQIVND (reference sequence). CDR3 length: 15 amino acids. Measured with immunoSEQ multiplex PCR; TCRdb has only the in-frame clones, and not every one. The table lists 20,000 to 25,000 clones, roughly 85% of them singletons. The specimen comprised peripheral blood, sampled before neoadjuvant nivolumab, alone or with ipilimumab. The sequence derives from an adult with non-small cell lung cancer. The chain combines TRBV19 with TRBJ2-2; 9 nucleotides match TRBD1. In nucleotides, the CDR3 is TGTGCCAGTAGTCCGGGACAGGGAGGTCCCGGGGAGCTGTTTTTT. Protein product: CASSPGQGGPGELFF.